This TCR beta chain was observed in a study of T cell responses to AZD1222 COVID-19 vaccine. Across the study: Second doses were pooled across both intervals (about 4 or about 12 weeks).

Concerning this clone itself: Antigen unknown.

Clones were sequenced by immunoSEQ multiplex PCR, and TCRdb holds only the in-frame ones, with some missing. The table shows tens of thousands of clones, with 80% to 90% occurring only once. The CDR3 sequence is 13 residues long. The V gene's germline CDR1 is LNHDA and CDR2 SQIVND (reference sequence). Trimming pared 7 bases from V and 7 bases from J, leaving 14 bases between. Findings and caveats of the study: There were repertoire samples only from the period after the peak T cell response. Spike-specific TCRs gained breadth and depth after people received two AZD1222 doses. Most donors were white British, females outnumbered males, and clonal diversity was possibly underestimated.

The V gene is TRBV19, the J gene TRBJ1-5; D gene unclear. Sequenced here: peripheral blood, sampled on day 0 of AZD1222 vaccination. The TCR sequence derives from an adult in good health. DNA of the CDR3: TGTGCCAGTAAACCGGGCCTGAGACAGCCCCAGCATTTT. It is translated as CASKPGLRQPQHF.